The source of this T cell receptor beta chain is a study of sequential checkpoint blockade in melanoma. The treatment was: randomized to nivolumab then ipilimumab (arm A) or the reverse (arm B). From thawed PBMCs, live CD3+CD8+ cells negative for CD19 and CD56 were sorted. Germline V CDR1 and CDR2: SGDLS, YYNGEE. This CDR3 spans 14 amino acids. Trimming removed 0 bases from V and 0 bases from J, with 4 bases in between. TCRdb's copy holds only in-frame clones and misses some; the assay was immunoSEQ multiplex PCR. The repertoire holds some 21,000 clones, with 82% as singletons. The V gene is TRBV9, the J gene TRBJ1-3; no clear D. The sample here was CD8+ T cells sorted from blood (inferred from file names), taken from a patient given nivolumab and ipilimumab in sequence. This clonotype was sampled from a human donor with melanoma. The chain's CDR3 is CASSVAPSGNTIYF. Here the CDR3 DNA reads TGTGCCAGCAGCGTAGCTCCCTCTGGAAACACCATATATTTT.